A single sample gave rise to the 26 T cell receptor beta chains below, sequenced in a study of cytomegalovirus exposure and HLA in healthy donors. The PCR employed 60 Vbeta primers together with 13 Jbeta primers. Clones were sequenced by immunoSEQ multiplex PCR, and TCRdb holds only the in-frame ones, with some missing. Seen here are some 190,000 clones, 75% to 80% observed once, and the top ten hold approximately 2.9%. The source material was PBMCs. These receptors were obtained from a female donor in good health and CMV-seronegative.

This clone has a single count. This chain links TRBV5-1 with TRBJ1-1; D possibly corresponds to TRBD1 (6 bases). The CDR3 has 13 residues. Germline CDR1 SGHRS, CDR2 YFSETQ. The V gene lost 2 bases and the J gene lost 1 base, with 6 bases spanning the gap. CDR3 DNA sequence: TGCGCCAGCAGCTTCAGGGGGAACACTGAAGCTTTCTTT. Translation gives CASSFRGNTEAFF. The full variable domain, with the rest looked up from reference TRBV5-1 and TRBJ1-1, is KAGVTQTPRYLIKTRGQQVTLSCSPISGHRSVSWYQQTPGQGLQFLFEYFSETQRNKGNFPGRFSGRQFSNSRSEMNVSTLELGDSALYLCASSFRGNTEAFFGQGTRLTVV.

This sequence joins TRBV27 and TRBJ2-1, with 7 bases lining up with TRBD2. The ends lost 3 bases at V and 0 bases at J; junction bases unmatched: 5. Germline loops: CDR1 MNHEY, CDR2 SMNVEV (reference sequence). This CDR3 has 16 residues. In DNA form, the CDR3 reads TGTGCCAGCAGTTTTAGCGGGTTGAGCTCCTACAATGAGCAGTTCTTC. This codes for CASSFSGLSSYNEQFF.

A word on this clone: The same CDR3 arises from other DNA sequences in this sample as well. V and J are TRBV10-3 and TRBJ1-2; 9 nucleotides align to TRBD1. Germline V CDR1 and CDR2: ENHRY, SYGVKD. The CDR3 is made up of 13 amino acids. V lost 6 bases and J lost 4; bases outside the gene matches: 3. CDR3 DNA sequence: TGTGCCATCAGGGAACAGGGGGCCTATGGCTACACCTTC. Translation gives CAIREQGAYGYTF.

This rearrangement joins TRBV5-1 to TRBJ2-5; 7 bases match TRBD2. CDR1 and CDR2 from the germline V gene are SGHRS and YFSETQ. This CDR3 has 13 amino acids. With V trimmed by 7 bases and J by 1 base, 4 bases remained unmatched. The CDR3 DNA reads TGCGCCAGCCATAGCGGGCGCCAAGAGACCCAGTACTTC. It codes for CASHSGRQETQYF.

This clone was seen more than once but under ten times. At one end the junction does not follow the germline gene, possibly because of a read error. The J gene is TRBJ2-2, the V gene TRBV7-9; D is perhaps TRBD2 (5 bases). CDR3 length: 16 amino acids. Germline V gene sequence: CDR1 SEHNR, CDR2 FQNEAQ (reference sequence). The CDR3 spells CSSSLVLGGNTGELFF. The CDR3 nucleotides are TGTTCCAGCAGCTTAGTCTTAGGAGGGAACACCGGGGAGCTGTTTTTT.

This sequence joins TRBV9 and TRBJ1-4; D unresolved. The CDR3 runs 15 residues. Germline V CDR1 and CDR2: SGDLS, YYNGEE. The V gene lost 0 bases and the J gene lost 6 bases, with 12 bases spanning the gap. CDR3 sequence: CASSVGALDYEKLFF. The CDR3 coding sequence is TGTGCCAGCAGCGTAGGGGCACTGGATTATGAAAAACTGTTTTTT.

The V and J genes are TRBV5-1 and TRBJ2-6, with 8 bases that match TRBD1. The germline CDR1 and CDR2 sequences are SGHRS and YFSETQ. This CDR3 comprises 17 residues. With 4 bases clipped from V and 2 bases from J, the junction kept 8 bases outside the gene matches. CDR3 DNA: TGCGCCAGCAGCAATGACAGGGGTGGAACTGGGGCCAACGTCCTGACTTTC. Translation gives CASSNDRGGTGANVLTF.

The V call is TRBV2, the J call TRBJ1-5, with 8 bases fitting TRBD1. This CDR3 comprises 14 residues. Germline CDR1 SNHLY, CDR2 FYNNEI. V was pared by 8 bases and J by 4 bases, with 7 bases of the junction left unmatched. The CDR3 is CASGRGQENQPQHF. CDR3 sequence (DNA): TGTGCCAGCGGCAGGGGGCAGGAAAATCAGCCCCAGCATTTT.

DNA of the CDR3: TGTGCCAGCAGTAAGGGCGGGAGCAATCAGCCCCAGCATTTT. Translation: CASSKGGSNQPQHF. This sequence joins TRBV28 and TRBJ1-5, with no clear D. V lost 5 bases to trimming and J lost 1 base, with 9 bases between them. The CDR3 loop spans 14 amino acids. The germline V gene encodes CDR1 MDHEN and CDR2 SYDVKM. The full variable domain, with the rest looked up from reference TRBV28 and TRBJ1-5, is DVKVTQSSRYLVKRTGEKVFLECVQDMDHENMFWYRQDPGLGLRLIYFSYDVKMKEKGDIPEGYSVSREKKERFSLILESASTNQTSMYLCASSKGGSNQPQHFGDGTRLSIL.

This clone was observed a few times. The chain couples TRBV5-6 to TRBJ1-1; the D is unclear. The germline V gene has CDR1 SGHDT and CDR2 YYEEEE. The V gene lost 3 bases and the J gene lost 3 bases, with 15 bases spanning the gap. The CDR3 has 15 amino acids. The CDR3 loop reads CASSSPAEVHTEAFF. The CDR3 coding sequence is TGTGCCAGCAGCTCGCCGGCGGAGGTCCACACTGAAGCTTTCTTT.

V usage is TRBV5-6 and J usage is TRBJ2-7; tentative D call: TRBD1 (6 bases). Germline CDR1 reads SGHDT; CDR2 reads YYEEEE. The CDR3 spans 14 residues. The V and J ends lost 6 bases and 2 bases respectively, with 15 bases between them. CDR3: CASIAQGNPYEQYF. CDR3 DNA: TGTGCCAGCATAGCACAGGGCAATCCCTACGAGCAGTACTTC. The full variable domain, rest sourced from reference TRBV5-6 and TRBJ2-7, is DAGVTQSPTHLIKTRGQQVTLRCSPKSGHDTVSWYQQALGQGPQFIFQYYEEEERQRGNFPDRFSGHQFPNYSSELNVNALLLGDSALYLCASIAQGNPYEQYFGPGTRLTVT.

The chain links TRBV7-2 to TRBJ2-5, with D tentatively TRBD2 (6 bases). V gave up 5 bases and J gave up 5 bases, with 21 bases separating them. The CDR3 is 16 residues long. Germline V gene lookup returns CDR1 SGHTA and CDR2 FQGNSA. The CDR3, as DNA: TGTGCCAGCAGCCCACCGCGGGACCCACGAGGGGAGACCCAGTACTTC. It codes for CASSPPRDPRGETQYF. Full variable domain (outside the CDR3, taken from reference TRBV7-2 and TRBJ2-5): GAGVSQSPSNKVTEKGKDVELRCDPISGHTALYWYRQSLGQGLEFLIYFQGNSAPDKSGLPSDRFSAERTGGSVSTLTIQRTQQEDSAVYLCASSPPRDPRGETQYFGPGTRLLVL.

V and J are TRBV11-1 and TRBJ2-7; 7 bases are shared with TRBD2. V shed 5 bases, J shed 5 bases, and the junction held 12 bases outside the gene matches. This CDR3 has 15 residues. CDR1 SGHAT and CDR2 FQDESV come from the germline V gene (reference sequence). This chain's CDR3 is CASSHSTGGPNEQYF. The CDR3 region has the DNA TGTGCCAGCAGCCATTCTACGGGAGGTCCGAACGAGCAGTACTTC.

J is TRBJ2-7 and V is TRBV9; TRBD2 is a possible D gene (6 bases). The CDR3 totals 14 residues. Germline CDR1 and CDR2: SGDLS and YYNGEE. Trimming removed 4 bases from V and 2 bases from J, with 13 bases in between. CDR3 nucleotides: TGTGCCAGCAGCCAAAAGGGCGGGACCTACGAGCAGTACTTC. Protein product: CASSQKGGTYEQYF.

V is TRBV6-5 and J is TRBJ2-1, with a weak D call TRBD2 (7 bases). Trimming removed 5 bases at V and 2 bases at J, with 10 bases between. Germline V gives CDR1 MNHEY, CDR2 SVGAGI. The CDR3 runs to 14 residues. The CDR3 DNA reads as TGTGCCAGCAGTGGGGGGGGGCCCTACAATGAGCAGTTCTTC. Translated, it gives CASSGGGPYNEQFF.

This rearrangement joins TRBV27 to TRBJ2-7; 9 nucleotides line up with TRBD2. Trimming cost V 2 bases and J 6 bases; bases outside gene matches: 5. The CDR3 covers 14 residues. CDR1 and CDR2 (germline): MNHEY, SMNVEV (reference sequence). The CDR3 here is CASSLAGGPLEQYF. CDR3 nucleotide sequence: TGTGCCAGCAGTTTAGCGGGAGGGCCCCTCGAGCAGTACTTC.

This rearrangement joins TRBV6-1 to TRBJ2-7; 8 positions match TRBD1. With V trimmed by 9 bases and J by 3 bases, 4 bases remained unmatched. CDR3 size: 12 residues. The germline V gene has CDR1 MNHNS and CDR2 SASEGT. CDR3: CASSDRGYEQYF. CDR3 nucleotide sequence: TGTGCCAGTTCCGACAGGGGCTACGAGCAGTACTTC.

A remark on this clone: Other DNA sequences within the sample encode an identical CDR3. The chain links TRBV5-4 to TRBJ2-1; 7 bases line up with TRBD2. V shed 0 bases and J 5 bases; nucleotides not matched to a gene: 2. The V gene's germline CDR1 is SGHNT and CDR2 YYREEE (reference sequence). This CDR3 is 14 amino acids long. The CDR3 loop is CASSLGGGDNEQFF. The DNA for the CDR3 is TGTGCCAGCAGCTTGGGGGGGGGTGACAATGAGCAGTTCTTC.

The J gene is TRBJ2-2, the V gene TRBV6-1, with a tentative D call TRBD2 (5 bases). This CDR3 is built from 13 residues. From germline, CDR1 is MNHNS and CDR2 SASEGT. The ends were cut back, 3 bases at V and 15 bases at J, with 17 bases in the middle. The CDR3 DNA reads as TGTGCCAGCAGTGAGCGGGCCCAATGGGTGGTGTTTTTT. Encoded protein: CASSERAQWVVFF.

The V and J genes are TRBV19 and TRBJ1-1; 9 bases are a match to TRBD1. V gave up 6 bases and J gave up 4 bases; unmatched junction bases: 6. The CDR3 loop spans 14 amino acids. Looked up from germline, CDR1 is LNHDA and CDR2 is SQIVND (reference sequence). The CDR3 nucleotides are TGTGCCAGTAGCTACAGGGGGCAGGGCACTGAAGCTTTCTTT. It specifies CASSYRGQGTEAFF.

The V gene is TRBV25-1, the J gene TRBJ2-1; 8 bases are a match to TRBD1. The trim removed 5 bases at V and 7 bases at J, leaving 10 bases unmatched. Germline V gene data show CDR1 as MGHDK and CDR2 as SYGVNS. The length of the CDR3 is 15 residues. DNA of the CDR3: TGTGCCAGCAGTCCGGGCCAGGGGGCCGGGAATGAGCAGTTCTTC. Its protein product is CASSPGQGAGNEQFF. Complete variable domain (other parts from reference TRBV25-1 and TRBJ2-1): EADIYQTPRYLVIGTGKKITLECSQTMGHDKMYWYQQDPGMELHLIHYSYGVNSTEKGDLSSESTVSRIRTEHFPLTLESARPSHTSQYLCASSPGQGAGNEQFFGPGTRLTVL.

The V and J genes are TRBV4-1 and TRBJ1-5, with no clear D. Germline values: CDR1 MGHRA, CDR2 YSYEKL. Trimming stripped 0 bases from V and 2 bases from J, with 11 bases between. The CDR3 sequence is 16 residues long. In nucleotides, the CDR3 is TGCGCCAGCAGCCAAGATGGAGGGTCTCGCAATCAGCCCCAGCATTTT. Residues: CASSQDGGSRNQPQHF.

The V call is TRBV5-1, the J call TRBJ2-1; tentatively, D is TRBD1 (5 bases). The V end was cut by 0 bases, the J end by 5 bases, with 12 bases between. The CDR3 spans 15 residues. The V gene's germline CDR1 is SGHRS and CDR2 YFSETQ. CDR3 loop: CASSLVDTSDNEQFF. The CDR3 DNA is TGCGCCAGCAGCTTGGTGGACACGTCGGACAATGAGCAGTTCTTC.

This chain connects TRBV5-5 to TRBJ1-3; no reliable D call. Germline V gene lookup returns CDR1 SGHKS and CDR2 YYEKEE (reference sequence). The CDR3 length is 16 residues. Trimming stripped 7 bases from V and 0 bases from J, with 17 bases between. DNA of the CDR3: TGTGCCAGCTCCAGATCGGGAGCGAGCTCTGGAAACACCATATATTTT. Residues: CASSRSGASSGNTIYF.

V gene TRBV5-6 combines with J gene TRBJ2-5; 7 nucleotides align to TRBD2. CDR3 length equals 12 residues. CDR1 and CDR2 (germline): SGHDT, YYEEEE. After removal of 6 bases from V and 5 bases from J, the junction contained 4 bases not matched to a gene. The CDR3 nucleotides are TGTGCCAGCAAGGGGAGGGGCGAGACCCAGTACTTC. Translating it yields CASKGRGETQYF.

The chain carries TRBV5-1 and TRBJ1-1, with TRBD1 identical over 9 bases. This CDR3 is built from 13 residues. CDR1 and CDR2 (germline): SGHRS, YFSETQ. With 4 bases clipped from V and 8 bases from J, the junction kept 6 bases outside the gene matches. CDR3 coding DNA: TGCGCCAGCAGCGTCGGGACAGGGTGGGAAGCTTTCTTT. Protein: CASSVGTGWEAFF. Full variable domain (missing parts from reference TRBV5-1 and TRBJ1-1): KAGVTQTPRYLIKTRGQQVTLSCSPISGHRSVSWYQQTPGQGLQFLFEYFSETQRNKGNFPGRFSGRQFSNSRSEMNVSTLELGDSALYLCASSVGTGWEAFFGQGTRLTVV.